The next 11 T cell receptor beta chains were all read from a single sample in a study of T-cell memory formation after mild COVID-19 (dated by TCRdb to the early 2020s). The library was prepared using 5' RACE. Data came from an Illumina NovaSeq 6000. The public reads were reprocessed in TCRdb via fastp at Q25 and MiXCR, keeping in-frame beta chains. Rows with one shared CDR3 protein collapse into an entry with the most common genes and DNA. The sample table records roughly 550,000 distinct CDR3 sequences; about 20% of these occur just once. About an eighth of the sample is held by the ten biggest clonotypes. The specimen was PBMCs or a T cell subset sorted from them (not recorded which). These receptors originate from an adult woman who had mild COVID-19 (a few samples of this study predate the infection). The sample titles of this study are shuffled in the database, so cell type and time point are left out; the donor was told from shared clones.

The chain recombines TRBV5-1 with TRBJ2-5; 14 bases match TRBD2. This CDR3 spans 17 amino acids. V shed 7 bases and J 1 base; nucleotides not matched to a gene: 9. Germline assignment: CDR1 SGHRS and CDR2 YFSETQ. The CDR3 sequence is CASGPGLAGGLQETQYF. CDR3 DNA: TGCGCCAGCGGACCCGGACTAGCGGGGGGCCTCCAAGAGACCCAGTACTTC.

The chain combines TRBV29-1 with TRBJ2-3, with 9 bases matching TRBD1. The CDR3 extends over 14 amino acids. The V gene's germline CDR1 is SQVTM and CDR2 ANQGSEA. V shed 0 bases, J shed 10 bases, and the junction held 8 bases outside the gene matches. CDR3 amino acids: CSVEDRDREPPQYF. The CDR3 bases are TGCAGCGTTGAAGATAGGGACAGGGAGCCGCCGCAGTATTTT.

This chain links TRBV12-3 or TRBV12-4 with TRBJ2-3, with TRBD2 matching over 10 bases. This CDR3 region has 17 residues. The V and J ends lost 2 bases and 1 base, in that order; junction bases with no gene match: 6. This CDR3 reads CASSLIEGTSGTDTQYF. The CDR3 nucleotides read TGTGCCAGCAGTTTAATCGAAGGGACTAGCGGCACAGATACGCAGTATTTT.

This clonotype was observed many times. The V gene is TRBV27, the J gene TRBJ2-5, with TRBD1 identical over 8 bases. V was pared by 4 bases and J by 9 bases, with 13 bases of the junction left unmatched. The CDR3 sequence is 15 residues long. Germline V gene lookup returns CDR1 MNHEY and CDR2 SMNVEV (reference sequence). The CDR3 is CASSSAPDRVGAQYF. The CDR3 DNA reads TGTGCCAGCAGTTCCGCCCCGGACAGGGTGGGGGCCCAGTACTTC.

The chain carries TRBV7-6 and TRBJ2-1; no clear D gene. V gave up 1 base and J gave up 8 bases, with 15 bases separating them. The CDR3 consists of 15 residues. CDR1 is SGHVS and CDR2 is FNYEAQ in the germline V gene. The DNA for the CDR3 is TGTGCCAGCAGCTTAGTTCCAGGATCCGAGCATGAGCAGTTCTTC. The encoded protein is CASSLVPGSEHEQFF. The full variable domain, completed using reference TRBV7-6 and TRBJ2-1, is GAGVSQSPRYKVTKRGQDVALRCDPISGHVSLYWYRQALGQGPEFLTYFNYEAQQDKSGLPNDRFSAERPEGSISTLTIQRTEQRDSAMYRCASSLVPGSEHEQFFGPGTRLTVL.

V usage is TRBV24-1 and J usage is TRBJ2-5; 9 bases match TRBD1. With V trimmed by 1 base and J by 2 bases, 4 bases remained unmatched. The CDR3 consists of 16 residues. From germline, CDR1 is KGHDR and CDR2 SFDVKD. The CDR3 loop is CATSDFGQGWQETQYF. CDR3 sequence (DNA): TGTGCCACCAGTGATTTTGGACAGGGGTGGCAAGAGACCCAGTACTTC.

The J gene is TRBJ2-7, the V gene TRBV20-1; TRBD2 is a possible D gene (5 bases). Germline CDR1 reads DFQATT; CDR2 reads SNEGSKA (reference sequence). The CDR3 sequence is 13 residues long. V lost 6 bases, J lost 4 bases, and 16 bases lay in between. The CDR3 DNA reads TGCAGTGCCAGAAGCGGTAAGAAATACGAGCAGTACTTC. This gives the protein CSARSGKKYEQYF.

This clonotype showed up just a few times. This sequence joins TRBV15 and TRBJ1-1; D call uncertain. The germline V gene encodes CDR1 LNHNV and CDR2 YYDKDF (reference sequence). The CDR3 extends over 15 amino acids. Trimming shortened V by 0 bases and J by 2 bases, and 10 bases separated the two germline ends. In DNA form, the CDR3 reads TGTGCCACCAGCAGAGATGATGGGGTAAACACTGAAGCTTTCTTT. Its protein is CATSRDDGVNTEAFF.

The CDR3 region is CASSKSHEQYF. The CDR3 nucleotides are TGTGCCAGCAGTAAGAGTCACGAGCAGTACTTC. The chain employs TRBV2 and TRBJ2-7; D ambiguous. The CDR3 has 11 amino acids. Germline lookup yields CDR1 SNHLY and CDR2 FYNNEI. V lost 5 bases to trimming and J lost 5 bases, with 7 bases between them.

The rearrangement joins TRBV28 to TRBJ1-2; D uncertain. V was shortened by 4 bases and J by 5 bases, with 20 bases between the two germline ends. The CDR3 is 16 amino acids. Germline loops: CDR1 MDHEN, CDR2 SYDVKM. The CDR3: CASSSRGPQEQYGYTF. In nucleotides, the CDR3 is TGTGCCAGCAGTTCTCGTGGGCCCCAGGAGCAATATGGCTACACCTTC.

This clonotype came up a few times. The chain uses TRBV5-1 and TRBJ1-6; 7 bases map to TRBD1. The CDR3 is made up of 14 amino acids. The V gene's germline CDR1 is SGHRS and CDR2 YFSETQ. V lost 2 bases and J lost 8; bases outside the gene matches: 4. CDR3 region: CASSLITGDSPLHF. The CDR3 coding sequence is TGCGCCAGCAGCTTAATTACAGGGGATTCACCCCTCCACTTT.